This TCR beta chain came from a study of blood T cells in healthy people across ages. Overall study: Researchers report that template switching captured about one barcoded beta molecule per two T cells. Study-wide findings and caveats: Researchers said unsorted PBMCs prevented a conclusive naive versus antigen-experienced comparison. Considered underestimates were the diversity estimates obtained from one million T cells. Nothing was known about donor CMV status, and this possibly confounded expanded clonotype changes.

Many counts were recorded for this clonotype. Its antigen is still unknown. A second PCR, run for about 7 to 11 cycles, used a sample-barcoded 5' primer plus a J-beta primer mix. One entry per CDR3 protein, called by TCRdb with MiXCR from the 5' RACE reads. The top ten hold approximately 7.7% of the sample, which has 1.5 million to 2 million distinct CDR3 sequences, 28% seen once. The sequencing sample was made of blood. The TCR comes from a woman under 40 in good health.

The CDR3 loop reads CSANSGGYTF. The DNA for the CDR3 is TGCAGTGCTAACAGTGGTGGCTACACCTTC. The chain recombines TRBV20-1 with TRBJ1-2; D unclear. Trimming removed 4 bases at V and 7 bases at J, with 7 bases between. Looked up from germline, CDR1 is DFQATT and CDR2 is SNEGSKA (reference sequence). CDR3 length: 10 residues.